Listed here is a single T cell receptor beta chain. The antigen is unknown. The record originates from a study of blood T cells in healthy people across ages. V shed 0 bases and J 4 bases; nucleotides not matched to a gene: 12. From germline, CDR1 is DFQATT and CDR2 SNEGSKA (reference sequence). This CDR3 contains 17 residues. Together with a sample-barcoded 5' primer, a J-beta primer mix was included in a second PCR lasting about 6 to 11 cycles. MiXCR was run by TCRdb on the 5' RACE reads, yielding one entry per CDR3 protein. The repertoire holds 500,000 to 700,000 distinct CDR3 sequences, with less than 35% as singletons. Findings and limits, study-wide: Among T cells, TCR beta diversity per million cells dropped roughly linearly as age rose. Estimates of total diversity, which came from one million sequenced T cells, were considered to be underestimates.

The TCR was taken from a woman of 80 years or more in good health. This sequence joins TRBV20-1 and TRBJ2-1; 7 bases map to TRBD2. The material sequenced was blood. The CDR3 spells CSARDLLAAPLYNEQFF. CDR3 coding DNA: TGCAGTGCTAGAGATCTTCTAGCGGCCCCCTTATACAATGAGCAGTTCTTC.